This T cell receptor beta chain stems from a study of CD8 T cells in Susac syndrome. The RNA, about 0.45 to 1 ug, was put through reverse transcription using random hexamers. TCRdb used MiXCR to reprocess the immunoSEQ multiplex PCR reads, holding one entry per CDR3 protein. The data hold tens of thousands of distinct CDR3 sequences, with around 94% observed a single time. V was pared by 1 base and J by 6 bases, with 12 bases between. The CDR3 has 15 residues. CDR1 and CDR2 (germline): MGHRA, YSYEKL. The source material was CD8+ T cells from PBMCs. This chain connects TRBV4-1 to TRBJ1-4; weak D call: TRBD1 (6 bases). The sequence derives from a human donor in good health. As DNA, the CDR3 is TGCGCCAGCAGCCAAGGATGGACAGTCGATGAAAAACTGTTTTTT. It codes for CASSQGWTVDEKLFF.